This T cell receptor beta chain was profiled in a study of T cell clonality in common variable immunodeficiency. Study findings and constraints: In common variable immunodeficiency, TCR beta chains reportedly carried fewer deletions and N-nucleotide insertions.

The ends were cut back, 5 bases at V and 1 base at J, with 10 bases in the middle. Germline values: CDR1 SGDLS, CDR2 YYNGEE. CDR3 length: 13 amino acids. This clone was counted at least ten times. Its antigen is not identified. The read is 3 residues too short to cover the CDR3 end, so that end is filled in from the germline J gene. Clones were sequenced by immunoSEQ multiplex PCR, and TCRdb holds only the in-frame ones, with some missing. There are around 45,000 clones in the sample, none observed a single time. The sequenced sample was peripheral blood mononuclear cells. J is TRBJ2-7 and V is TRBV9; TRBD1 is a possible D gene (6 bases). This TCR came from a person aged 18 to 75 in good health. CDR3 bases read: TGTGCCAGCAGTCCCAGGGGTTCCTACGAG. Translating gives CASSPRGSYE. The full CDR3 protein is CASSPRGSYEQYF.